Given below is one T cell receptor beta chain in context. Germline lookup yields CDR1 SGDLS and CDR2 YYNGEE. Trimming cost V 3 bases and J 6 bases, with 17 bases left between them. The CDR3 loop spans 15 amino acids. The data derive from a study of blood T cell repertoires in COVID-19. Overall study: COVID-19 samples from acute and convalescent phases originated in the United States, Italy and Spain. Nucleic acid was either cDNA or gDNA, and it came from T cells, B-cell-depleted T cells, or PBMCs.

In the authors' methods: Amplification of reference gene primers was used by the study to estimate nucleated cell counts. The repertoire was sequenced with immunoSEQ multiplex PCR; TCRdb's copy has only in-frame clones and lacks some. Clonal size and the V and J genes are those of that table, whereas D and trimming came from the DNA. The profile shows roughly 120,000 clones, about 70% of them singletons. One Seattle source followed patients from active infection through their disease course. This chain uses TRBV9 with TRBJ2-3; D may be TRBD2 (5 bases). This TCR derives from a man older than 75 with COVID-19, enrolled during active disease. What was sequenced was peripheral blood. CDR3 sequence reads: CASSERTGDVDTQYF. CDR3 bases: TGTGCCAGCAGCGAACGGACTGGGGATGTGGATACGCAGTATTTT.